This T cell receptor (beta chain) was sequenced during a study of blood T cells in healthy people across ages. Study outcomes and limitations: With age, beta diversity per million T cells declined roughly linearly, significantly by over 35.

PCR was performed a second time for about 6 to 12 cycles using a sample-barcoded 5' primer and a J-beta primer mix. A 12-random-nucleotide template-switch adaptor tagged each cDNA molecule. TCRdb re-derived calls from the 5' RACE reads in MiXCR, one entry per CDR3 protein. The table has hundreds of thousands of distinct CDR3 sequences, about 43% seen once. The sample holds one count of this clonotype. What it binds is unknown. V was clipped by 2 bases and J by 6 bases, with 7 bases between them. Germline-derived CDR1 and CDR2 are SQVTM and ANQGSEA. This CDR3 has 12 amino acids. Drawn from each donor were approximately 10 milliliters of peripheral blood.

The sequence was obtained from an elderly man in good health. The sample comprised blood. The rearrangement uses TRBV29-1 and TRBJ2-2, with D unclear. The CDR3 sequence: CSVEKSPGELFF. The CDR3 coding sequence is TGCAGCGTTGAAAAAAGCCCCGGGGAGCTGTTTTTT.